This TCR beta chain came from a study of shared T cell receptors in the human thymus. Losses at the gene ends were 5 bases for V and 3 bases for J; bases not matched to a gene: 10. Germline V gives CDR1 SGHTA, CDR2 FQGNSA. The CDR3 spans 17 residues. The repertoire was sequenced with immunoSEQ multiplex PCR; TCRdb's copy has only in-frame clones and lacks some. The sample carries 450,000 to 650,000 clones, 75% to 85% recorded once. The same specimen was also included in a second study, on human thymus T cells. That source notes: Unrelated individuals reportedly shared highly overlapping thymic TCR repertoires.

Sequences were obtained from thymocytes. The chain carries TRBV7-2 and TRBJ2-7; 13 bases fit TRBD2. The sequence was collected from a boy in the first two years of life with a congenital heart defect. CDR3 DNA sequence: TGTGCCAGCAGCCCCGGAGGGGGACTAGCGGGGCACTACGAGCAGTACTTC. It yields the protein CASSPGGGLAGHYEQYF.